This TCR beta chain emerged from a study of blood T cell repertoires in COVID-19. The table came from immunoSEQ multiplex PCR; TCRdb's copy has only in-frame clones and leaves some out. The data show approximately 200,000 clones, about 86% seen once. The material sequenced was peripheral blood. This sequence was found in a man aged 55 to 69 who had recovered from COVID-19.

The CDR3 DNA sequence: TGTGCCAGCAGCCACTTTAAGCAGGGGGCATGGGACAATGAGCAGTTCTTC. As protein: CASSHFKQGAWDNEQFF. This chain uses TRBV5-6 with TRBJ2-1; 8 bases are shared with TRBD1. V trimming: 4 bases; J trimming: 5 bases; junction bases outside the gene matches: 14. This CDR3 spans 17 amino acids. The V gene's germline CDR1 is SGHDT and CDR2 YYEEEE.